These 12 T cell receptor beta chains were all obtained from the same sample, sequenced in a study of early stage breast cancer tumors. Libraries were prepared by immunoSEQ multiplex PCR; TCRdb keeps only in-frame clonotypes and omits some of them. The profile covers 40,000 to 60,000 clones, with more than 70% appearing a single time and around 3.4% taken by the ten largest. Sample: blood. The origin of the receptors is a person aged 35-49 years with breast cancer.

The chain couples TRBV11-2 to TRBJ2-5; D is uncertain. The V end was cut by 1 base, the J end by 2 bases, with 11 bases between. Germline-derived CDR1 and CDR2 are SGHAT and FQNNGV. This CDR3 has 15 amino acids. The CDR3 DNA is TGTGCCAGCAGCTTAGGGAGCTTAAGACAAGAGACCCAGTACTTC. Translated: CASSLGSLRQETQYF.

The chain combines TRBV5-1 with TRBJ2-5; D tentatively reads TRBD1 or TRBD2 (5 bases each). Germline CDR1 reads SGHRS; CDR2 reads YFSETQ. The CDR3 runs to 14 residues. Trimming shortened V by 0 bases and J by 2 bases, and 8 bases separated the two germline ends. Here the CDR3 DNA reads TGCGCCAGCAGCTTGGGAGGGGAACAAGAGACCCAGTACTTC. Translation: CASSLGGEQETQYF.

With regard to this clone: A read error may account for a junction end that differs from germline. The chain uses TRBV7-7 and TRBJ2-1, with TRBD2 matching 14 bases. The CDR3 totals 16 residues. Looked up from germline, CDR1 is SSHAT and CDR2 is FNYEAQ (reference sequence). The DNA of the CDR3 is TGTGCTAGCAGCTTAGGGACTAGCGGGGGATACAATGAGCAGTTCTTC. Translating gives CASSLGTSGGYNEQFF. Together with reference TRBV7-7 and TRBJ2-1, the CDR3 gives the full variable domain: GAGVSQSPRYKVTKRGQDVTLRCDPISSHATLYWYQQALGQGPEFLTYFNYEAQPDKSGLPSDRFSAERPEGSISTLTIQRTEQRDSAMYRCASSLGTSGGYNEQFFGPGTRLTVL.

The CDR3 spells CATSRDGWTGNNQPQHF. CDR3 nucleotides: TGTGCCACCAGCAGAGATGGTTGGACAGGGAACAATCAGCCCCAGCATTTT. V is TRBV15 and J is TRBJ1-5; 8 nucleotides match TRBD1. V lost 0 bases, J lost 3 bases, and 7 bases stayed unmatched. The CDR3 covers 17 residues. Germline-derived CDR1 and CDR2 are LNHNV and YYDKDF (reference sequence).

The V and J genes are TRBV5-6 and TRBJ1-1, with TRBD1 matching 8 bases. The CDR3 contains 15 residues. Looked up from germline, CDR1 is SGHDT and CDR2 is YYEEEE. J was trimmed by 1 base and V by 0 bases; bases with no gene match: 2. In DNA, the CDR3 is TGTGCCAGCAGCTTGGCGGGGACAGGGAACACTGAAGCTTTCTTT. Translated, it gives CASSLAGTGNTEAFF.

The gene calls are TRBV11-2 and TRBJ1-1; D gene unclear. Germline CDR1 reads SGHAT; CDR2 reads FQNNGV. Between the trimmed V and J ends, which lost 3 bases and 2 bases, there was a span of 10 bases. CDR3 length: 14 amino acids. The CDR3 DNA reads TGTGCCAGCAGCTTCAGCACGGGCAACACTGAAGCTTTCTTT. Translating gives CASSFSTGNTEAFF.

The chain is built from TRBV10-2 and TRBJ2-7; D remains ambiguous. CDR1 is WSHSY, CDR2 SAAADI, per germline. The germline V and J ends were trimmed by 4 bases and 0 bases, with 7 bases remaining between them. There are 13 residues in the CDR3. CDR3 bases: TGCGCCAGCAGTGTTGCGGTCTCCTACGAGCAGTACTTC. It is translated as CASSVAVSYEQYF.

The rearrangement uses TRBV2 and TRBJ2-7; D gene uncertain. Trimming left V 8 bases short and J 0 bases short, with 14 bases between. The CDR3 is made up of 14 amino acids. In germline, CDR1 is SNHLY, CDR2 FYNNEI. CDR3: CASRPLGSSYEQYF. Written as DNA, the CDR3 is TGTGCCAGCCGTCCCTTAGGGTCCTCCTACGAGCAGTACTTC.

This clone appeared a few times. The genes are TRBV4-1 and TRBJ1-1; no definite D call. CDR1 MGHRA and CDR2 YSYEKL come from the germline V gene. Trimming left V 1 base short and J 1 base short, with 16 bases between. The CDR3 spans 17 residues. The DNA for the CDR3 is TGCGCCAGCAGCCAAGGGCCCCTGCAGGCGAGGAACACTGAAGCTTTCTTT. Protein sequence: CASSQGPLQARNTEAFF.

V usage is TRBV5-6 and J usage is TRBJ2-3, with 11 bases lining up with TRBD2. CDR3 length: 18 residues. Trimming took 0 bases from V and 2 from J; bases not matched to a gene: 8. The germline CDR1 and CDR2 sequences are SGHDT and YYEEEE. This CDR3 is CASSLALGSGRATDTQYF. In DNA form, the CDR3 reads TGTGCCAGCAGCTTGGCCTTGGGTAGCGGGAGGGCCACAGATACGCAGTATTTT.

The chain combines TRBV30 with TRBJ2-3, with D tentatively TRBD1 (6 bases). From germline, CDR1 is GTSNPN and CDR2 SVGIG (reference sequence). The CDR3 sequence is 14 residues long. Trimming took off 2 bases at V and 0 bases at J, with 9 bases between the two ends. The DNA for the CDR3 is TGTGCCTGGAGTTCGGACAGTAGCACAGATACGCAGTATTTT. Protein product: CAWSSDSSTDTQYF.

The chain uses TRBV7-8 and TRBJ2-1; 10 nucleotides agree with TRBD2. Germline loops: CDR1 SGHVS, CDR2 FQNEAQ. Trimming took 9 bases from V and 4 from J; bases not matched to a gene: 6. CDR3 length: 14 amino acids. In nucleotides, the CDR3 is TGTGCCAGTGGGGCTAGCGGGGGATACAATGAGCAGTTCTTC. Translated, it gives CASGASGGYNEQFF.